This passage covers 29 T cell receptor beta chains from one sample sequenced in a study of tumor-infiltrating lymphocytes in primary liver carcinoma. Total RNA amounting to around 530 ng was the source from which TCR beta cDNA was made with a constant-region primer. Libraries of TCR beta came from three nested multiplex PCR rounds with slightly modified ARM-PCR. Both of the initial two PCR rounds ran for about 9 cycles and employed TRBV1-TRBV30 forward primers alongside a C-beta reverse primer. TCRdb reprocessed the multiplex PCR reads via MiXCR and lists one record per CDR3 protein. The data show about 92,000 distinct CDR3 sequences, around 68% seen once. The source material, roughly 18-31 mg of unsorted bulk tissue, was used to co-extract RNA and DNA. Sequenced input: tumor-adjacent normal liver tissue. These receptors were obtained from a middle-aged man with primary liver carcinoma and hepatitis B virus infection.

Concerning this clonotype itself: Since the CDR3 does not end with the conserved phenylalanine or tryptophan, this likely comes from a read error. V gene TRBV11-2 combines with J gene TRBJ1-1, with D perhaps TRBD1 (5 bases). The V and J ends lost 4 bases and 1 base respectively, with 22 bases between them. From germline, CDR1 is SGHAT and CDR2 FQNNGV. The CDR3 totals 18 residues. CDR3 loop: CASSSPPVSVRGNTEAFS. The DNA of the CDR3 is TGTGCCAGCAGCTCACCCCCCGTGTCCGTGAGGGGGAACACTGAAGCTTTCTCT.

J is TRBJ2-3 and V is TRBV29-1; 8 nucleotides align to TRBD1. V was clipped by 7 bases and J by 9 bases; unmatched bases: 15. The CDR3 has 14 residues. Germline V gives CDR1 SQVTM, CDR2 ANQGSEA. The CDR3 sequence: CSAGQGGISDTQYF. CDR3 DNA: TGCAGCGCTGGACAGGGTGGCATCTCCGACACGCAGTATTTT.

As to this clonotype: In this CDR3 the conserved last residue, phenylalanine or tryptophan, is missing, so a read error is likely. This chain connects TRBV11-1 to TRBJ2-2; D unclear. CDR1 is SGHAT and CDR2 is FQDESV in the germline V gene (reference sequence). CDR3 length equals 13 residues. CDR3 nucleotides: TGTGTCAGAAGCTCGATGAACACCGGGGAGCTGTTTCTT. This codes for CVRSSMNTGELFL.

In regard to this clonotype: This clone may be a read error of a much larger clone one base away. The chain is built from TRBV5-5 and TRBJ2-7, with D perhaps matching TRBD1 (6 bases). The CDR3 runs to 14 residues. Germline V gene sequence: CDR1 SGHKS, CDR2 YYEKEE (reference sequence). The CDR3 loop is CASCFGQLNYEQYF. CDR3 in DNA: TGTGCCAGCTGCTTTGGACAGTTGAACTACGAGCAGTACTTC. Variable domain in full (rest from reference TRBV5-5 and TRBJ2-7): DAGVTQSPTHLIKTRGQQVTLRCSPISGHKSVSWYQQVLGQGPQFIFQYYEKEERGRGNFPDRFSARQFPNYSSELNVNALLLGDSALYLCASCFGQLNYEQYFGPGTRLTVT.

As to this clonotype: The conserved final phenylalanine or tryptophan is absent from the CDR3, which likely points to a read error. Here the CDR3 reads CAGSFGKHIQYL. DNA for the CDR3: TGTGCCGGCAGTTTCGGCAAGCACATTCAGTACTTA. This chain joins TRBV12-3 or TRBV12-4 and TRBJ2-4; no clear D. CDR3 length: 12 amino acids.

As to this clonotype: The junction departs from the called germline gene at one end, perhaps through a read error. The V and J genes are TRBV4-2 and TRBJ2-1; D may match TRBD1 or TRBD2 (5 bases each). Germline V gene sequence: CDR1 LGHNA, CDR2 YNFKEQ. The CDR3 covers 16 residues. The CDR3 DNA reads as TGTACCAGCAGCGTAACCGGGGCGAGTGGGGACAATGAGCAGTTCTTC. It codes for CTSSVTGASGDNEQFF.

By sample fraction, this clonotype is large (0.1 to 1%). The chain joins TRBV12-3 or TRBV12-4 to TRBJ2-1; D is undetermined. V was shortened by 5 bases and J by 6 bases, with 8 bases between the two germline ends. This CDR3 spans 12 amino acids. DNA of the CDR3: TGTGCCAGCAGTCCTTTGTTCAATGAGCAGTTCTTC. Encoded protein: CASSPLFNEQFF.

This clonotype occurred many times. The chain has TRBV11-2 and TRBJ1-4; D uncertain. Germline-derived CDR1 and CDR2 are SGHAT and FQNNGV. This CDR3 spans 14 amino acids. V shed 1 base and J shed 3 bases, with 6 bases lying between them. The CDR3 loop is CASSLGSANEKLFF. In nucleotides, the CDR3 is TGTGCCAGCAGCTTAGGTAGTGCTAATGAAAAACTGTTTTTT.

On this clonotype itself: Since a much larger clone is just one base distant, this may be a read error. The gene calls are TRBV10-3 and TRBJ2-1; maybe TRBD1 (6 bases). From germline, CDR1 is ENHRY and CDR2 SYGVKD. The CDR3 loop spans 16 amino acids. CDR3 nucleotide sequence: TGTGCCATCAGTGAGTCGGAAGGGCTTGGGGACAATGGGCAGTTCTTC. Translated: CAISESEGLGDNGQFF.

V usage is TRBV11-2 and J usage is TRBJ2-7; the D gene is possibly TRBD2 (5 bases). Trimming pared 7 bases from V and 9 bases from J, leaving 25 bases between. Germline V gene lookup returns CDR1 SGHAT and CDR2 FQNNGV. The CDR3 loop spans 15 amino acids. CDR3 bases: TGTGCCAGCAACTTGTTTGAGGGTTTTTCTGACGTGCAGTACTTC. Translating gives CASNLFEGFSDVQYF.

Comments on this clonotype: At one end the junction does not follow the germline gene, possibly because of a read error. CDR3 DNA sequence: TGTACCAGCAGCTTAGAGGCCGGGGCGAACATTCAGTACTTC. This sequence encodes CTSSLEAGANIQYF. The chain recombines TRBV5-5 with TRBJ2-4, with D perhaps TRBD1 or TRBD2 (5 bases each). The CDR3 is 14 amino acids. Per germline, CDR1 SGHKS and CDR2 YYEKEE (reference sequence).

On this clonotype: At one end the junction does not follow the germline gene, possibly because of a read error. The chain has TRBV29-1 and TRBJ2-2; D uncertain. This CDR3 has 14 amino acids. Germline loops: CDR1 SQVTM, CDR2 ANQGSEA. The CDR3 loop is CSAPSGMTTWELFF. Written as DNA, the CDR3 is TGCAGCGCCCCCTCTGGGATGACCACCTGGGAGCTGTTTTTT.

As to this clonotype: An end of the junction differs from the germline gene, which may be a read error. The chain has TRBV11-2 and TRBJ2-7; TRBD2 might be the D (6 bases). The CDR3 contains 12 residues. Looked up from germline, CDR1 is SGHAT and CDR2 is FQNNGV. DNA of the CDR3: TGTGCCGGCAGCCCGGACGGGACTCGAAGGTACTTC. Residues: CAGSPDGTRRYF.

This clonotype occurred a few times. One end of the junction fails to match germline, which may point to a read error. This sequence joins TRBV29-1 and TRBJ2-2; 7 bases agree with TRBD1. The CDR3 sequence is 10 residues long. From germline, CDR1 is SQVTM and CDR2 ANQGSEA. The CDR3 sequence: CSVWQGELLF. The CDR3 DNA is TGCAGTGTGTGGCAGGGGGAGTTGTTATTT.

The CDR3 nucleotides read TGCAGCTCCGAGGGACTAGCTCGTAGTGAGTACTTCTTC. Translated: CSSEGLARSEYFF. The chain recombines TRBV29-1 with TRBJ2-1, with 9 bases lining up with TRBD2. J lost 16 bases, V lost 8 bases, and 18 bases had no gene match. The CDR3 is 13 residues long. Germline V CDR1 and CDR2: SQVTM, ANQGSEA.

On this clonotype itself: Because it lacks the conserved phenylalanine or tryptophan at the end, this CDR3 is likely a read error. The chain is built from TRBV4-1 and TRBJ1-1; 8 bases line up with TRBD1. The trim removed 0 bases at V and 4 bases at J, leaving 25 bases unmatched. The CDR3 extends over 22 amino acids. Germline-derived CDR1 and CDR2 are MGHRA and YSYEKL. CDR3 sequence reads: CASSQDLVPSDRGRPLVTEAFY. CDR3 nucleotide sequence: TGCGCCAGCAGCCAAGATCTAGTTCCCAGTGACAGGGGCAGACCCCTGGTCACTGAAGCTTTCTAT.

Worth noting for this clonotype: The CDR3 carries no conserved terminal phenylalanine or tryptophan, so it likely arises from a read error. The chain links TRBV11-2 to TRBJ2-1; possibly TRBD1 or TRBD2 for D (6 bases each). The CDR3 is 16 amino acids. CDR1 SGHAT and CDR2 FQNNGV come from the germline V gene. The CDR3 nucleotides are TGTACCAGCAGCTCGCCCGATGGGGGGCCCTACAATGAGCAGTTCTCC. This sequence encodes CTSSSPDGGPYNEQFS.

The J gene is TRBJ1-1, the V gene TRBV5-3; D might be TRBD1 (6 bases). TRBV5-3 falls under the ORF class, with uncertain function. The CDR3 contains 17 residues. The V end lost 1 base, the J end lost 3 bases, and 19 bases lay between the germline ends. The CDR3 coding sequence is TGTGCCAGAAGCTTGATCCTCCAGGGACATACGTACACTGAAGCTTTCTTT. Its translation is CARSLILQGHTYTEAFF.

In this sample, this clonotype turned up once. A much larger clone is a single base away; this may be a read error. The chain couples TRBV28 to TRBJ1-2; 8 bases fit TRBD1. This CDR3 has 14 residues. Per germline, CDR1 MDHEN and CDR2 SYDVKM. In DNA form, the CDR3 reads TGTACCAGCAGGGCAGGGGGCGCGGCCTATGGCTACACCTTC. Translating gives CTSRAGGAAYGYTF.

Worth noting for this clonotype: The germline gene is not matched at one end of the junction; a read error may be the cause. CDR3 sequence reads: CANSQPQGTNYGYTF. In nucleotides, the CDR3 is TGTGCCAACAGCCAGCCCCAGGGAACTAACTACGGCTACACCTTC. The rearrangement links TRBV4-2 to TRBJ1-2, with a weak D call TRBD1 (5 bases). Per the germline V gene, CDR1 is LGHNA and CDR2 is YNFKEQ. The CDR3 extends over 15 amino acids.

Worth noting for this clonotype: A junction end diverges from the germline sequence, so it may reflect a read error. The rearrangement joins TRBV11-2 to TRBJ2-7; D not certain. The CDR3 totals 16 residues. Per germline, CDR1 SGHAT and CDR2 FQNNGV. The CDR3 here is CVSSLGGEYYRLEQYF. CDR3 in DNA: TGTGTCAGCAGCTTAGGCGGCGAGTACTACCGTTTGGAGCAGTACTTC.

About this clonotype: A much larger clone lies one base from this, so it may be a read error. V and J are TRBV6-2 or TRBV6-3 and TRBJ2-7; TRBD2 agrees at 7 bases. In germline, CDR1 is MNHEY, CDR2 SVGEGT. Trimming at V came to 9 bases and at J to 1 base, leaving 9 bases not matched to a gene. The CDR3 has 14 residues. DNA for the CDR3: TGTGCCAGGAGTCAAGAGCGGGAATCCTACGAGCAGTACTTC. Translation: CARSQERESYEQYF.

This clonotype has just a few counts. This may be a read error: a much more frequent sequence differs by one nucleotide. The chain employs TRBV6-1 and TRBJ2-1; TRBD1 agrees at 7 bases. Germline-derived CDR1 and CDR2 are MNHNS and SASEGT. CDR3 size: 15 residues. J gave up 5 bases and V 5 bases, and 9 bases lay outside the gene matches. The CDR3 reads CASSTDRAFDNEQFF. CDR3 bases: TGTGCCAGCAGTACTGACAGGGCGTTTGACAATGAGCAGTTCTTC.

Of note for this clonotype: The CDR3 does not close with the conserved phenylalanine or tryptophan, likely indicating a read error. This chain connects TRBV29-1 to TRBJ2-1; D remains unclear. CDR1 and CDR2 (germline): SQVTM, ANQGSEA. The CDR3 spans 13 residues. The CDR3 loop is CGVDGNSYNEQFL. CDR3 in DNA: TGCGGCGTTGACGGTAACTCCTACAATGAGCAGTTCTTG.

Details on this clonotype: A much larger clone lies a single base off, so this may be a read error. The V call is TRBV10-3, the J call TRBJ2-1; D unclear. This CDR3 has 13 residues. The germline V gene has CDR1 ENHRY and CDR2 SYGVKD. CDR3: CAISPDPDNAQFF. The CDR3 DNA reads as TGTGCCATCAGTCCCGACCCAGACAATGCGCAGTTCTTC.

Comment on this clonotype: This could be a read error, since a much larger clone is one nucleotide away. The rearrangement links TRBV12-3 or TRBV12-4 to TRBJ1-3; 9 nucleotides align to TRBD1. The CDR3 spans 15 residues. V gave up 7 bases and J gave up 4 bases; unmatched junction bases: 8. CDR3 sequence reads: CASNSQGARGNTIYF. DNA of the CDR3: TGTGCCAGCAATTCACAGGGGGCGAGAGGAAACACCATATATTTT.

Details on this clonotype: The conserved phenylalanine or tryptophan normally closing the CDR3 is absent here, so this likely arose from a read error. In nucleotides, the CDR3 is TGCAGCCCGAACCCTGACAGCACAAAAGCCAAAAACATTCAGTACTTA. Translation: CSPNPDSTKAKNIQYL. V gene TRBV29-1 combines with J gene TRBJ2-4, with D possibly TRBD1 on 5 matching bases. CDR3 length: 16 amino acids. Germline CDR1 SQVTM, CDR2 ANQGSEA. V was trimmed by 8 bases and J by 0 bases, leaving 20 bases between them.

Concerning this clonotype itself: One end of the junction fails to match germline, which may point to a read error. The genes are TRBV11-2 and TRBJ2-5; D not certain. In germline, CDR1 is SGHAT, CDR2 FQNNGV. CDR3 length equals 13 residues. The chain's CDR3 is CARSLTVQETQYF. The CDR3 region has the DNA TGTGCCCGCAGCTTGACCGTGCAAGAGACCCAGTACTTC.

Remarks on this clonotype: One end of the junction fails to match germline, which may point to a read error. The chain carries TRBV4-2 and TRBJ2-7; D not certain. The CDR3 loop spans 13 amino acids. Germline loops: CDR1 LGHNA, CDR2 YNFKEQ. CDR3 sequence (DNA): TGCGCCAGTAACCAAGATCTGGGAAGGGAGCAGTACTTC. It is translated as CASNQDLGREQYF.